This TCR beta chain was found in a study of blood T cells in healthy people across ages. This clonotype has a count of ten or more. Its antigen remains unknown. Primed by a sample-barcoded 5' primer and a J-beta primer mix, a second PCR proceeded for 7 to 11 cycles. TCRdb called the 5' RACE reads again in MiXCR, with one record for every CDR3 protein. The table shows 1,800,000 or so distinct CDR3 sequences, with roughly two fifths occurring only once. Study-wide results and caveats: Estimates drawn from one million T cells were deemed to understate diversity.

This receptor was obtained from a human donor in good health. The specimen was blood.

The CDR3 sequence is CASSQGGDEQYF. Here the CDR3 DNA reads TGTGCCAGCAGCCAAGGTGGCGACGAGCAGTACTTC. The chain carries TRBV4-2 and TRBJ2-7; no clear D. Deletions cut 1 base from V and 5 bases from J, with 6 bases between. Germline assignment: CDR1 LGHNA and CDR2 YNFKEQ. The CDR3 is 12 amino acids.